This TCR beta chain came from a study of blood T cell repertoires in COVID-19. Overall study context: COVID-19 samples collected from the United States, Italy and Spain covered acute and convalescent phases. PBMCs, B-cell-depleted T cells, or T cells were the source of the cDNA or gDNA that made up the material.

The table came from immunoSEQ multiplex PCR; TCRdb's copy has only in-frame clones and leaves some out. The sample includes around 200,000 clones, under 90% of them seen just once. Seattle participants joined during active infection and were tracked over time. The CDR3 sequence is 17 residues long. Trimming stripped 3 bases from V and 2 bases from J, with 20 bases between. Germline lookup yields CDR1 DFQATT and CDR2 SNEGSKA (reference sequence). This chain links TRBV20-1 with TRBJ2-1; maybe TRBD2 (6 bases). This sequence originates from an older person with COVID-19, enrolled during active disease. The sample taken for sequencing was peripheral blood. The CDR3 DNA reads TGCAGTGCTAGTCGGGCCCGGACTACTCAGACCTACAATGAGCAGTTCTTC. Encoded protein: CSASRARTTQTYNEQFF.